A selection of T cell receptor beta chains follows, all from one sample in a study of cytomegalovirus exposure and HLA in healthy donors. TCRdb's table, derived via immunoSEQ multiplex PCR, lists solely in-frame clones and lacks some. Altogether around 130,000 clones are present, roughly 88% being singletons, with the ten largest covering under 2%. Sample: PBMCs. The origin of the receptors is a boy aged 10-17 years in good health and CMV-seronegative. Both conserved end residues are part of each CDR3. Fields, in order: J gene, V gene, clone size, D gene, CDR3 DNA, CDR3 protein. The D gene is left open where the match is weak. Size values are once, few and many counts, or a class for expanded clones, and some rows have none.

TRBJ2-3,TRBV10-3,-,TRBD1,TGTGCCATCAGTGAGTCGGACAGGGGAAGCACAGATACGCAGTATTTT,CAISESDRGSTDTQYF
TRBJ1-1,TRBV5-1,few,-,TGCGCCAGCAGCTTGGAAGGACAGCTAACAACTGAAGCTTTCTTT,CASSLEGQLTTEAFF
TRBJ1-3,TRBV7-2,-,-,TGTGCCAGCAGCACTTCGACAGCATTAAACACCATATATTTT,CASSTSTALNTIYF
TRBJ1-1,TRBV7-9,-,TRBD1,TGTGCCAGCAGCTTACCCACAGGGGGCACTGAAGCTTTCTTT,CASSLPTGGTEAFF
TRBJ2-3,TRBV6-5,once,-,TGTGCCAGCAGTTACGGGCCAGGCGGGACAGATACGCAGTATTTT,CASSYGPGGTDTQYF
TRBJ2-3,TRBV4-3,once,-,TGCGCCAGCAGCCAAGATGTACACACAGATACGCAGTATTTT,CASSQDVHTDTQYF
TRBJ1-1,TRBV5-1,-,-,TGCGCCAGCAGCTTGTCGTCGGACACTGAAGCTTTCTTT,CASSLSSDTEAFF
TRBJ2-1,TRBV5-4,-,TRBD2,TGTGCCAGCAGCTTGGGAGCGGGATCTTCCTACAATGAGCAGTTCTTC,CASSLGAGSSYNEQFF
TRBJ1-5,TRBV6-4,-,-,TGTGCCAGCAGCGAAGTCGGGCCCCAGCATTTT,CASSEVGPQHF
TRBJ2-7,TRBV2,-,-,TGTGCCAGCAGTGTCCAAGACAGGACCTACGAGCAGTACTTC,CASSVQDRTYEQYF
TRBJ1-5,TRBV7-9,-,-,TGTTCCAGCAGCTTGGACGGGAGAAATCAGCCCCAGCATTTT,CSSSLDGRNQPQHF
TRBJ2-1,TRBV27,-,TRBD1,TGTGCCAGCGGTCGGACAGGCGCCTACAATGAGCAGTTCTTC,CASGRTGAYNEQFF
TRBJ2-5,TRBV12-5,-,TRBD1,TGTGCTAGTGGTCGGGCGGGACAGGGGGCAGGGGAGACCCAGTACTTC,CASGRAGQGAGETQYF
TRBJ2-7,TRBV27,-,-,TGTGCCAGCAGTTTAATCCCGCGGAGCGAGCAGTACTTC,CASSLIPRSEQYF
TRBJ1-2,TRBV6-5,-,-,TGTGCCAGCAGTTACTCGATTGGTGGCAGGGTCAGCTACACCTTC,CASSYSIGGRVSYTF
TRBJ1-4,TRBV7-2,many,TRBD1,TGTGCCAGCAGCTTCAATTACAGGGGTGAACTGTTTTTT,CASSFNYRGELFF
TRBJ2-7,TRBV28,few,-,TGTGCCAGCAGTTTTGCGGTGTCCTACGAGCAGTACTTC,CASSFAVSYEQYF
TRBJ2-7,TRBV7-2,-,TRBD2,TGTGCCAGCAGCTTAGTGGGACTAGCGGGTGGCAGCTCCTACGAGCAGTACTTC,CASSLVGLAGGSSYEQYF
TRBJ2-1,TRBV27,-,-,TGTGCCAGCGTGGGAAGCGGATACAATGAGCAGTTCTTC,CASVGSGYNEQFF
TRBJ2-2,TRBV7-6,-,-,TGTGCCAGCAGTTGGACAGCCACGAACACCGGGGAGCTGTTTTTT,CASSWTATNTGELFF
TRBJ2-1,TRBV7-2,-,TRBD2,TGTGCCAGCAGCTTCGGGGGGGTGGATGAGCAGTTCTTC,CASSFGGVDEQFF
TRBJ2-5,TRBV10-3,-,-,TGTGCCATCAGTCGGGAGCCAGGAGGGGAGACCCAGTACTTC,CAISREPGGETQYF
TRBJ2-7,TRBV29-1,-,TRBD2,TGCAGCGTCGTAGGACTAGCGGAGAGCTCCTACGAGCAGTACTTC,CSVVGLAESSYEQYF
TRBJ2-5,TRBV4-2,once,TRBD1,TGTGCCAGCTCCCGGGACAGGGGGTTAGAGACCCAGTACTTC,CASSRDRGLETQYF